This TCR beta chain originates from a study of ipilimumab plus nivolumab after autologous stem cell transplantation. The overall study: Typical patient got roughly five ipilimumab doses and fewer than 10 nivolumab doses (median).

Generated by immunoSEQ multiplex PCR, the TCRdb table keeps only in-frame clones and is missing some. The profile shows approximately 15,000 clones, approximately 72% of them singletons. The germline CDR1 and CDR2 sequences are SGHNT and YENEEA. The length of the CDR3 is 13 residues. The V end lost 5 bases, the J end lost 5 bases, and 13 bases lay between the germline ends. The TCR originated in a male donor with primary mediastinal lymphoma. The rearrangement uses TRBV11-3 and TRBJ2-7, with D hard to call. The sequencing here drew on PBMCs, taken in a trial of ipilimumab plus nivolumab as post-transplant consolidation. In DNA, the CDR3 is TGTGCCAGCAGCGCCGAGGCCGTCCACGAGCAGTACTTC. Translating gives CASSAEAVHEQYF.